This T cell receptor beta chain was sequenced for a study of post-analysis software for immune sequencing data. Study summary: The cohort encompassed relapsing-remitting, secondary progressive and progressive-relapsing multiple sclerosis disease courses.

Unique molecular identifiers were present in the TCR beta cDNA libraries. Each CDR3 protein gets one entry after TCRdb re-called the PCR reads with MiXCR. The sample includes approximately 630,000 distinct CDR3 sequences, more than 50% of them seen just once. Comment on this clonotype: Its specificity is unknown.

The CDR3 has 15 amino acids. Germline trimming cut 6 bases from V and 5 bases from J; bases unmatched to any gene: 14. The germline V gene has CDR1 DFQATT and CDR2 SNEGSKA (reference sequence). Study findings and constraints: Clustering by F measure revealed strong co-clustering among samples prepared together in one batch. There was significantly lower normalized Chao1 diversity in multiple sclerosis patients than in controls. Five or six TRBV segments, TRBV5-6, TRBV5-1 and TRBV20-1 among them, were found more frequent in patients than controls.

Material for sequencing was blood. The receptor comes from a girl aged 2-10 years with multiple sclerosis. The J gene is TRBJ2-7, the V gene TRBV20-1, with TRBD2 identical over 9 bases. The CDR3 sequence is CSATDLAGVLHEQYF. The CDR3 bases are TGCAGTGCGACTGATTTAGCGGGGGTACTCCACGAGCAGTACTTC.